This T cell receptor (beta chain) was recovered during a study of cytomegalovirus exposure and HLA in healthy donors. In germline, CDR1 is GTSNPN, CDR2 SVGIG (reference sequence). Trimming left V 0 bases short and J 0 bases short, with 8 bases between. This CDR3 has 14 amino acids. Vbeta (60) and Jbeta (13) primers were used in the PCR. The protocol was immunoSEQ multiplex PCR, while the TCRdb copy is restricted to in-frame clones and leaves out a portion. The sample shows 130,000 to 150,000 clones, under 90% of them seen only once. Study-wide results and limits: Immune exposure information available was restricted to CMV serostatus. Some V segments, TRBV6-2 and TRBV6-3 among them, were indistinguishable and were therefore excluded. Using a false discovery rate of 0.05, a later analysis showed that 15,000 to 20,000 TCR beta sequences were associated with HLA alleles. Near-uniform donor sequencing depth was presumed by presence/absence analyses.

This clone was recorded once. Its specificity is unknown. The chain recombines TRBV30 with TRBJ2-5, with unresolved D. The receptor was isolated from a man aged 35-49 years in good health and CMV-seronegative. The specimen sequenced was PBMCs. The CDR3 DNA reads TGTGCCTGGAGTGTCGTCCTGTACCAAGAGACCCAGTACTTC. The encoded protein is CAWSVVLYQETQYF.